Below, 9 T cell receptor beta chains from the same sample are listed, as sequenced in a study of spatial heterogeneity in lung cancer. Time point specified: sample taken at primary tumor resection. TCRdb recomputed calls from the 5' RACE reads with MiXCR, one row per CDR3 protein. The sample lists about 39,000 distinct CDR3 sequences, approximately 3.1% occurring once. Sequencing was performed on normal lung tissue next to the tumor, taken at surgery. The receptors were gathered from a male donor with early-stage non-small cell lung cancer.

Many counts were recorded for this clonotype. CDR3 DNA: TGTGCCAGCAGTAGGTTCGGCGAGCAGTACTTC. It yields the protein CASSRFGEQYF. This rearrangement joins TRBV2 to TRBJ2-7; D gene ambiguous. Germline values: CDR1 SNHLY, CDR2 FYNNEI. Deletions cut 5 bases from V and 6 bases from J, with 8 bases between. This CDR3 is 11 amino acids long.

The table lists this clonotype with many counts. The chain joins TRBV20-1 to TRBJ1-5; no clear D gene. There are 13 residues in the CDR3. The germline V gene encodes CDR1 DFQATT and CDR2 SNEGSKA (reference sequence). The CDR3 protein is CSPFETRNQPQHF. Here the CDR3 DNA reads TGCAGCCCTTTCGAAACGAGAAATCAGCCCCAGCATTTT.

The chain recombines TRBV20-1 with TRBJ2-5; no clear D. The CDR3 is 11 residues long. Germline CDR1 is DFQATT and CDR2 is SNEGSKA (reference sequence). Trimming pared 1 base from V and 1 base from J, leaving 1 base between. CDR3 sequence reads: CSARGQETQYF. The CDR3 coding sequence is TGCAGTGCTAGAGGCCAAGAGACCCAGTACTTC.

This clonotype was observed at least ten times. The chain is built from TRBV14 and TRBJ2-2; the D gene is possibly TRBD2 (6 bases). The germline CDR1 and CDR2 sequences are SGHDN and FVKESK. This CDR3 has 14 amino acids. V was clipped by 3 bases and J by 1 base, with 6 bases between them. The CDR3 bases are TGTGCCAGCAGCCATAGCGGGAACACCGGGGAGCTGTTTTTT. Encoded protein: CASSHSGNTGELFF. Filled out from reference TRBV14 and TRBJ2-2, the complete variable domain reads EAGVTQFPSHSVIEKGQTVTLRCDPISGHDNLYWYRRVMGKEIKFLLHFVKESKQDESGMPNNRFLAERTGGTYSTLKVQPAELEDSGVYFCASSHSGNTGELFFGEGSRLTVL.

This clonotype was recorded many times. The J gene is TRBJ2-2, the V gene TRBV28; 11 bases are a match to TRBD2. The CDR3 is made up of 14 amino acids. V lost 6 bases to trimming and J lost 10 bases; unmatched junction nucleotides: 7. The germline V gene encodes CDR1 MDHEN and CDR2 SYDVKM. DNA of the CDR3: TGTGCCAGCAGAATAACTAGCGGGGGTACGGAGCTGTTTTTT. As protein: CASRITSGGTELFF.

This clonotype came up many times. This chain uses TRBV6-6 with TRBJ2-3; D is ambiguous. V was cut by 10 bases and J by 8 bases, with 16 bases left in between. Germline-derived CDR1 and CDR2 are MNHNY and SVGAGI (reference sequence). The CDR3 contains 12 residues. The CDR3: CATLLSSGTQYF. In DNA, the CDR3 is TGTGCCACCCTCTTATCTTCCGGTACGCAGTATTTT.

In this sample, this clonotype turned up many times. The chain links TRBV18 to TRBJ2-4; 10 bases match TRBD1. CDR1 KGHSH and CDR2 LQKENI come from the germline V gene. V dropped 3 bases and J dropped 8; count of bases not matched to a gene: 10. CDR3 length equals 16 residues. The CDR3 coding sequence is TGTGCCAGCTCACCCAATGGAGCGGGACAGGGGTACATTCAGTACTTC. Protein: CASSPNGAGQGYIQYF.

This clonotype was recorded many times. V usage is TRBV5-1 and J usage is TRBJ2-3, with D tentatively TRBD2 (6 bases). This CDR3 contains 15 residues. V shed 4 bases and J shed 0 bases, with 12 bases lying between them. The germline CDR1 and CDR2 sequences are SGHRS and YFSETQ. The CDR3 spells CASSGGVASTDTQYF. DNA for the CDR3: TGCGCCAGCAGCGGAGGGGTCGCTAGCACAGATACGCAGTATTTT. The full variable domain, rest sourced from reference TRBV5-1 and TRBJ2-3, is KAGVTQTPRYLIKTRGQQVTLSCSPISGHRSVSWYQQTPGQGLQFLFEYFSETQRNKGNFPGRFSGRQFSNSRSEMNVSTLELGDSALYLCASSGGVASTDTQYFGPGTRLTVL.

A remark on this clonotype: The junction departs from the called germline gene at one end, perhaps through a read error. The chain uses TRBV28 and TRBJ1-5, with a weak D call TRBD1 (6 bases). This CDR3 is built from 14 residues. The germline V gene encodes CDR1 MDHEN and CDR2 SYDVKM. The CDR3 loop is CASRVLGGNQPQHF. CDR3 DNA: TGTGCAAGCAGGGTGCTAGGGGGGAATCAGCCCCAGCATTTT.